These 6 T cell receptor beta chains were sequenced from one sample in a study of cytomegalovirus exposure and HLA in healthy donors (dated by TCRdb to between 2016 and 2019). The method behind the library was the immunoSEQ multiplex PCR assay. The multiplex PCR relied on a mix of 60 forward primers for TCR Vbeta segments and 13 reverse primers for TCR Jbeta segments. In TCRdb, the immuneACCESS table is reduced to in-frame sequences with V and J assigned. These tables do not hold every clone; where another copy was compared, an unresolved V gene accounts for under half, and the others remain unexplained. The sample table contains about 120,000 clones; only one count was recorded for approximately 72% of them. Approximately 8.2% of the sample comes from the top ten. Sequencing was carried out using PBMCs. The receptor set was obtained from a woman aged 40 to 50 in good health and CMV-seropositive.

The chain employs TRBV6-6 and TRBJ2-5, with D possibly being TRBD1 (6 bases). The CDR3 sequence is 15 residues long. V was clipped by 0 bases and J by 3 bases, with 11 bases between them. CDR1 and CDR2 (germline): MNHNY, SVGAGI (reference sequence). This chain's CDR3 is CASSYSAGEKETQYF. In nucleotides, the CDR3 is TGTGCCAGCAGTTACTCGGCAGGGGAGAAAGAGACCCAGTACTTC.

This clone appeared a few times. The CDR3 DNA reads TGCGCCAGCAGCCAAGAACCGGGTAAAGCAACTAATGAAAAACTGTTTTTT. Amino acid sequence: CASSQEPGKATNEKLFF. V usage is TRBV4-3 and J usage is TRBJ1-4; no reliable D call. From germline, CDR1 is LGHNA and CDR2 YSLEER. The CDR3 runs to 17 residues. Trimming left V 0 bases short and J 0 bases short, with 11 bases between.

The chain carries TRBV19 and TRBJ2-1; 8 bases are a match to TRBD2. The CDR3 sequence is 15 residues long. The germline CDR1 and CDR2 sequences are LNHDA and SQIVND (reference sequence). Trimming took 3 bases from V and 10 from J; bases not matched to a gene: 11. The CDR3 coding sequence is TGTGCCAGTAGTATTACTCCCCGGGGGGGCTGGGAGCAGTTCTTC. It codes for CASSITPRGGWEQFF.

The rearrangement links TRBV29-1 to TRBJ2-6, with D hard to call. CDR3 length: 14 amino acids. Trimming stripped 5 bases from V and 1 base from J, with 9 bases between. Germline CDR1 and CDR2: SQVTM and ANQGSEA. The CDR3 sequence is CSVRQDSGANVLTF. CDR3 coding DNA: TGCAGCGTTAGACAAGATTCTGGGGCCAACGTCCTGACTTTC.

CDR3: CASSIGQGGEKLFF. CDR3 sequence (DNA): TGTGCCAGTAGTATAGGCCAGGGTGGAGAAAAACTGTTTTTT. The rearrangement links TRBV19 to TRBJ1-4, with a possible D match to TRBD1 (5 bases). The length of the CDR3 is 14 residues. V was trimmed by 1 base and J by 8 bases, leaving 11 bases between them. Germline values: CDR1 LNHDA, CDR2 SQIVND (reference sequence).

The chain employs TRBV2 and TRBJ1-1; D call uncertain. Trimming took 6 bases from V and 6 from J, leaving 8 bases between them. The CDR3 sequence is 11 residues long. Germline loops: CDR1 SNHLY, CDR2 FYNNEI. The CDR3 reads CASSLRAEAFF. In DNA form, the CDR3 reads TGTGCCAGCAGCCTTCGGGCTGAAGCTTTCTTT.